This T cell receptor (beta chain) emerged from a study of response to subunit inactivated influenza vaccine. Each CDR3 protein is one row after TCRdb ran MiXCR on the RT-PCR reads. Here the sample spans about 520,000 distinct CDR3 sequences, 6.5% to 8% being singletons. This clonotype has a count of ten or more. CDR1 and CDR2 (germline): DFQATT, SNEGSKA (reference sequence). The CDR3 covers 12 residues. V is TRBV20-1 and J is TRBJ2-5; no definite D call. Sample: PBMCs from blood, taken around 25 months after vaccination. The receptor was isolated from a man in his fifties or sixties who received an inactivated influenza vaccine. This CDR3 reads CTPVWPGETQYF. CDR3 bases: TGCACCCCGGTTTGGCCGGGAGAGACCCAGTACTTC.